These 25 T cell receptor beta chains share one sample of origin, sequenced in a study of pediatric ulcerative colitis (dated by TCRdb to 2018 to 2020). The library was produced with the immunoSEQ multiplex PCR assay. Drawn from immuneACCESS, this table holds only the in-frame rearrangements with V and J called that TCRdb kept. Clones are partly lost; checked studies trace under half to an unresolved V gene and leave the rest unexplained. The sample includes 45,000 to 55,000 clones, with 60% to 85% observed a single time. The top ten hold around 3.8% of the sample. During colonoscopy, one to two rectal pinch biopsies were obtained for research purposes. Sequencing was performed on gut tissue. Receptors originate from a girl aged 5-17 years with moderate ulcerative colitis.

The gene calls are TRBV5-1 and TRBJ2-1, with D possibly being TRBD1 or TRBD2 (6 bases each). V was trimmed by 0 bases and J by 9 bases, leaving 19 bases between them. CDR1 is SGHRS, CDR2 YFSETQ, per germline. The CDR3 spans 16 residues. As DNA, the CDR3 is TGCGCCAGCAGCTTGGGTTCGTACACGGGGGCCGGTGAGCAGTTCTTC. This gives the protein CASSLGSYTGAGEQFF.

The chain combines TRBV5-1 with TRBJ2-1; 9 nucleotides match TRBD1. This CDR3 region has 16 residues. Per germline, CDR1 SGHRS and CDR2 YFSETQ. V shed 4 bases, J shed 5 bases, and the junction held 10 bases outside the gene matches. The CDR3 reads CASSITGTGSNNEQFF. In DNA, the CDR3 is TGCGCCAGCAGCATAACCGGGACAGGGTCTAACAATGAGCAGTTCTTC.

The chain links TRBV6-1 to TRBJ1-5; a weak D match, TRBD1 (6 bases). The CDR3 has 15 residues. The ends were cut back, 4 bases at V and 4 bases at J, with 14 bases in the middle. Germline V gene lookup returns CDR1 MNHNS and CDR2 SASEGT. The CDR3 here is CASSGAGVLNQPQHF. The CDR3 DNA reads TGTGCCAGCAGTGGGGCAGGGGTCCTAAATCAGCCCCAGCATTTT.

This rearrangement joins TRBV4-3 to TRBJ2-1; possibly TRBD1 for D (7 bases). CDR1 is LGHNA, CDR2 YSLEER, per germline. Trimming pared 4 bases from V and 2 bases from J, leaving 15 bases between. The CDR3 has 16 residues. The DNA for the CDR3 is TGCGCCAGCAGCCTAACCAGCAGGGGGGCCTACAATGAGCAGTTCTTC. This codes for CASSLTSRGAYNEQFF.

The rearrangement uses TRBV30 and TRBJ2-1; D unclear. The CDR3 is 12 residues long. Germline CDR1 is GTSNPN and CDR2 is SVGIG (reference sequence). V lost 2 bases and J lost 4, with 6 bases in between. This CDR3 reads CAWSLQYNEQFF. The CDR3 bases are TGTGCCTGGAGTCTACAATACAATGAGCAGTTCTTC.

The CDR3 here is CASSSTLQGGDNQPQHF. The CDR3 nucleotides read TGTGCCAGCAGTTCTACCCTACAGGGTGGGGACAATCAGCCCCAGCATTTT. This chain connects TRBV28 to TRBJ1-5; tentative D call: TRBD1 (6 bases). The CDR3 loop spans 17 amino acids. The germline V gene has CDR1 MDHEN and CDR2 SYDVKM. V was pared by 4 bases and J by 3 bases, with 19 bases between.

This clone came up a few times. The chain combines TRBV7-9 with TRBJ1-3, with D maybe TRBD1 (5 bases). Germline CDR1 reads SEHNR; CDR2 reads FQNEAQ (reference sequence). The CDR3 is 15 residues long. Deletions cut 5 bases from V and 0 bases from J, with 11 bases between. The CDR3 DNA reads as TGTGCCAGCAGCCTCGTGGGGCCCTCTGGAAACACCATATATTTT. It is translated as CASSLVGPSGNTIYF.

The genes are TRBV27 and TRBJ2-7; TRBD1 matches at 9 bases. Germline V gene lookup returns CDR1 MNHEY and CDR2 SMNVEV (reference sequence). The V segment lost 6 bases and the J segment 3 bases; nucleotides outside the gene matches: 9. The CDR3 contains 15 residues. CDR3 DNA sequence: TGTGCCAGCAGCCGGGACAGGGTGTCCGGCTACGAGCAGTACTTC. Its protein product is CASSRDRVSGYEQYF.

The rearrangement uses TRBV30 and TRBJ2-7; unclear D gene. V gave up 0 bases and J gave up 3 bases, with 12 bases separating them. This CDR3 has 14 amino acids. CDR1 is GTSNPN and CDR2 is SVGIG in the germline V gene (reference sequence). CDR3 bases: TGTGCCTGGAGTGTTCGAGAAATCGTCTACGAGCAGTACTTC. This encodes CAWSVREIVYEQYF.

This clone has only a few counts. The CDR3 bases are TGTGCCAGTAGTTGGACAGGGATGGGGCAGCCCCAGCATTTT. Its protein is CASSWTGMGQPQHF. The chain employs TRBV19 and TRBJ1-5, with TRBD1 matching 8 bases. V dropped 5 bases and J dropped 7; count of bases not matched to a gene: 7. The CDR3 has 14 residues. The germline V gene encodes CDR1 LNHDA and CDR2 SQIVND (reference sequence).

V gene TRBV5-4 combines with J gene TRBJ1-2; a possible D gene is TRBD1 (5 bases). From germline, CDR1 is SGHNT and CDR2 YYREEE (reference sequence). This CDR3 comprises 16 residues. The V gene lost 0 bases and the J gene lost 7 bases, with 19 bases spanning the gap. The CDR3 sequence is CASSLETLNPGGGYTF. DNA for the CDR3: TGTGCCAGCAGCTTGGAGACGCTGAACCCGGGGGGTGGCTACACCTTC.

This clone came up a few times. The J gene is TRBJ1-1, the V gene TRBV30; a possible D gene is TRBD1 (5 bases). The CDR3 contains 11 residues. The V gene lost 4 bases and the J gene lost 7 bases, with 10 bases spanning the gap. Germline V CDR1 and CDR2: GTSNPN, SVGIG (reference sequence). The CDR3 protein is CAWTKQVEAFF. CDR3 in DNA: TGTGCCTGGACCAAACAGGTTGAAGCTTTCTTT.

The V gene is TRBV9, the J gene TRBJ1-2; a weak D match, TRBD1 (6 bases). The length of the CDR3 is 13 residues. The V gene's germline CDR1 is SGDLS and CDR2 YYNGEE. The V and J ends lost 5 bases and 3 bases respectively, with 11 bases between them. CDR3: CASRKQGHYGYTF. For the CDR3, the DNA is TGTGCCAGCAGAAAACAGGGCCACTATGGCTACACCTTC.

The chain couples TRBV6-1 to TRBJ1-1; D uncertain. The germline V and J ends were trimmed by 7 bases and 0 bases, with 12 bases remaining between them. The germline V gene encodes CDR1 MNHNS and CDR2 SASEGT. The CDR3 consists of 14 residues. For the CDR3, the DNA is TGTGCCAGCACCAAAGAGCCCATGAACACTGAAGCTTTCTTT. Its translation: CASTKEPMNTEAFF.

The chain employs TRBV4-2 and TRBJ1-2; D unclear. Between the trimmed V and J ends, which lost 3 bases and 5 bases, there was a span of 13 bases. CDR1 is LGHNA, CDR2 YNFKEQ, per germline. This CDR3 is built from 14 residues. CDR3 amino acids: CASSHRGGRYGYTF. The CDR3 nucleotides read TGTGCCAGCAGCCATCGCGGCGGGAGATATGGCTACACCTTC.

This sequence joins TRBV12-5 and TRBJ1-1; weak D call: TRBD1 (6 bases). CDR3 size: 14 residues. V was trimmed by 7 bases and J by 5 bases, leaving 17 bases between them. From germline, CDR1 is LGHNT and CDR2 FRNRAP. The CDR3 protein is CASALDSFGTEAFF. The CDR3 DNA follows: TGTGCTAGTGCCCTGGACAGTTTCGGTACTGAAGCTTTCTTT.

This clone was seen a single time. The CDR3 nucleotides are TGTGCCAGCAGCTTAGGAACTTTGTGGGACAATCTCTATGGCTACACCTTC. This sequence encodes CASSLGTLWDNLYGYTF. This rearrangement joins TRBV7-9 to TRBJ1-2, with TRBD1 as a possible D gene (6 bases). From germline, CDR1 is SEHNR and CDR2 FQNEAQ (reference sequence). The CDR3 loop spans 17 amino acids. Trimming took 1 base from V and 4 from J, leaving 19 bases between them.

The chain is built from TRBV7-6 and TRBJ2-5; either TRBD1 or TRBD2 may supply D (5 bases each). V was pared by 1 base and J by 5 bases, with 11 bases between. The CDR3 runs to 14 residues. Germline CDR1 and CDR2: SGHVS and FNYEAQ. CDR3 sequence: CASSLGDVRETQYF. CDR3 DNA sequence: TGTGCCAGCAGCTTAGGGGACGTTAGGGAGACCCAGTACTTC.

The chain joins TRBV6-6 to TRBJ2-5, with no clear D. The CDR3 contains 13 residues. The germline gives CDR1 MNHNY, CDR2 SVGAGI (reference sequence). The CDR3 is CAIGRLGQETQYF. The CDR3 DNA follows: TGTGCGATAGGGCGCTTAGGGCAAGAGACCCAGTACTTC.

The gene calls are TRBV7-9 and TRBJ1-6, with unresolved D. Germline V gives CDR1 SEHNR, CDR2 FQNEAQ (reference sequence). The germline V and J ends were trimmed by 2 bases and 7 bases, with 12 bases remaining between them. The CDR3 totals 15 residues. The CDR3 sequence: CASSLSDPGNSPLHF. CDR3 DNA sequence: TGTGCCAGCAGCTTATCAGACCCGGGGAATTCACCCCTCCACTTT.

The chain employs TRBV11-3 and TRBJ2-3; the D is unclear. The CDR3 length is 13 residues. CDR1 SGHNT and CDR2 YENEEA come from the germline V gene. V was trimmed by 3 bases and J by 2 bases, leaving 6 bases between them. The CDR3 protein is CASSFSLTDTQYF. The CDR3 DNA sequence: TGTGCCAGCAGCTTTTCCCTCACAGATACGCAGTATTTT.

This chain uses TRBV5-4 with TRBJ2-3; 8 bases line up with TRBD1. CDR1 and CDR2 from the germline V gene are SGHNT and YYREEE (reference sequence). Trimming removed 4 bases from V and 0 bases from J; junction bases left unmatched: 4. The CDR3 sequence is 15 residues long. Here the CDR3 reads CASSRGQGSTDTQYF. Written as DNA, the CDR3 is TGTGCCAGCAGCAGAGGACAGGGAAGCACAGATACGCAGTATTTT.

The chain carries TRBV5-1 and TRBJ1-1; D is unclear. The V gene lost 0 bases and the J gene lost 3 bases, with 12 bases spanning the gap. This CDR3 is 15 amino acids long. The V gene's germline CDR1 is SGHRS and CDR2 YFSETQ. This chain's CDR3 is CASSLVAAGDTEAFF. The DNA of the CDR3 is TGCGCCAGCAGCTTGGTGGCGGCGGGTGACACTGAAGCTTTCTTT.

This chain connects TRBV7-8 to TRBJ2-7; D gene unclear. V lost 1 base to trimming and J lost 0 bases, with 7 bases between them. Germline assignment: CDR1 SGHVS and CDR2 FQNEAQ. CDR3 size: 14 residues. CDR3 protein: CASSLGESSYEQYF. The CDR3 DNA reads as TGTGCCAGCAGCTTAGGTGAGAGCTCCTACGAGCAGTACTTC.

This clone was recorded once. V and J are TRBV5-8 and TRBJ2-7; D not resolved. The CDR3 has 13 residues. Germline V gene sequence: CDR1 SGHTS, CDR2 YDEGEE. V was cut by 4 bases and J by 3 bases, with 11 bases left in between. CDR3 sequence reads: CASSRKDVYEQYF. For the CDR3, the DNA is TGTGCCAGCAGCAGGAAGGATGTCTACGAGCAGTACTTC. Looking up the rest from reference TRBV5-8 and TRBJ2-7 gives the full variable domain: EAGVTQSPTHLIKTRGQQATLRCSPISGHTSVYWYQQALGLGLQFLLWYDEGEERNRGNFPPRFSGRQFPNYSSELNVNALELEDSALYLCASSRKDVYEQYFGPGTRLTVT.